Here is one TCR beta chain with its context. Measured with immunoSEQ multiplex PCR; TCRdb has only the in-frame clones, and not every one. The sample lists around 130,000 clones, over 75% occurring once. This sample was taken from a study of control samples from healthy donors and cancer patients. This CDR3 spans 16 amino acids. The V end lost 1 base, the J end lost 5 bases, and 17 bases lay between the germline ends. Germline CDR1 is LGHNA and CDR2 is YNFKEQ. The genes are TRBV4-2 and TRBJ2-5, with D perhaps TRBD2 (6 bases). This TCR came from a man aged 50-60 years in good health. Specimen: blood. This CDR3 reads CASSQVSTSVSETQYF. The CDR3 region has the DNA TGTGCCAGCAGCCAAGTTTCGACTAGTGTGTCCGAGACCCAGTACTTC.